This T cell receptor beta chain was retrieved from a study of vaccination effects on CD4 cells after COVID-19. This CDR3 spans 19 amino acids. Deletions cut 3 bases from V and 4 bases from J, with 25 bases between. The germline gives CDR1 SNHLY, CDR2 FYNNEI. Profiled with immunoSEQ multiplex PCR; TCRdb holds only in-frame clones, not every one. Of tens of thousands of clones in the sample, around four fifths were seen once. With respect to this clone: The target antigen is unknown.

The ViraFEST assay expanded antigen-specific CD4+ T cells with viral peptide pools before sequencing. Following culture for approximately ten days, CD4+ T cells were isolated. Of the BNT162b2 and mRNA-1273 vaccines, participants received two doses of one or the other. This sample comprised CD4+ T cells from PBMCs cultured with HCoV-OC43 spike peptides, obtained after COVID-19 vaccination. This sample's subset: HCoV-OC43 spike overlapping peptide pool stimulation. This rearrangement joins TRBV2 to TRBJ2-1; D assignment may be TRBD1 or TRBD2 (5 bases each). This clonotype was obtained from a human donor who received a COVID-19 vaccine. CDR3: CASSEFSGRTKSDYNEQFF. In DNA form, the CDR3 reads TGTGCCAGCAGTGAGTTCTCGGGACGCACAAAATCGGATTACAATGAGCAGTTCTTC.